Each of the 17 T cell receptor beta chains below was sequenced from the same sample in a study of cytomegalovirus exposure and HLA in healthy donors. Profiling relied on immunoSEQ multiplex PCR, and the TCRdb table lists in-frame clones only, not all of them. Found here are roughly 200,000 clones, about 81% of them singletons; the top ten hold 0.95% to 1.5%. The material sequenced was PBMCs. Receptors were obtained from a woman in her 30s in good health and CMV-seronegative.

The V and J genes are TRBV11-2 and TRBJ2-1, with a possible D match to TRBD2 (5 bases). Germline CDR1 and CDR2: SGHAT and FQNNGV. Deletions cut 0 bases from V and 4 bases from J, with 13 bases between. CDR3 length: 16 amino acids. CDR3 DNA: TGTGCCAGCAGCTTAGATCTAACTAGAGAATACAATGAGCAGTTCTTC. Amino acids: CASSLDLTREYNEQFF.

This chain links TRBV6-5 with TRBJ2-5; D is possibly TRBD2 (7 bases). The CDR3 runs 14 residues. Germline loops: CDR1 MNHEY, CDR2 SVGAGI. The V end lost 2 bases, the J end lost 5 bases, and 12 bases lay between the germline ends. The CDR3 protein is CASSYRGGLETQYF. The CDR3 region has the DNA TGTGCCAGCAGTTACCGCGGGGGCCTGGAGACCCAGTACTTC.

The CDR3 nucleotides are TGTGCCAGCAGCTTGGCGCTCGCAGCGAATGAGCAGTTCTTC. Its translation: CASSLALAANEQFF. This chain links TRBV7-6 with TRBJ2-1; D unclear. The CDR3 is made up of 14 amino acids. V was cut by 3 bases and J by 7 bases, with 13 bases left in between. CDR1 is SGHVS and CDR2 is FNYEAQ in the germline V gene.

The chain couples TRBV28 to TRBJ2-7; weak D call: TRBD2 (6 bases). Germline assignment: CDR1 MDHEN and CDR2 SYDVKM. The V and J ends lost 6 bases and 0 bases respectively, with 21 bases between them. The CDR3 has 17 amino acids. The CDR3 region has the DNA TGTGCCAGCAGGCAGACTAGGATAAAAAGACGCTCCTACGAGCAGTACTTC. Protein product: CASRQTRIKRRSYEQYF. Supplemented by reference TRBV28 and TRBJ2-7, the full variable domain reads DVKVTQSSRYLVKRTGEKVFLECVQDMDHENMFWYRQDPGLGLRLIYFSYDVKMKEKGDIPEGYSVSREKKERFSLILESASTNQTSMYLCASRQTRIKRRSYEQYFGPGTRLTVT.

This clone was counted a single time. The V and J genes are TRBV9 and TRBJ2-2; D gene uncertain. V was pared by 0 bases and J by 6 bases, with 6 bases between. Germline values: CDR1 SGDLS, CDR2 YYNGEE. This CDR3 is 13 amino acids long. The CDR3: CASSVVVPGELFF. In DNA, the CDR3 is TGTGCCAGCAGCGTAGTCGTTCCCGGGGAGCTGTTTTTT.

The chain is built from TRBV2 and TRBJ1-3; no firm D call. Trimming pared 6 bases from V and 4 bases from J, leaving 7 bases between. The CDR3 extends over 12 amino acids. Germline values: CDR1 SNHLY, CDR2 FYNNEI. CDR3 amino acids: CASSQQGNTIYF. The CDR3 DNA is TGTGCCAGCAGCCAACAGGGAAACACCATATATTTT.

The rearrangement links TRBV19 to TRBJ2-7; maybe TRBD2 (5 bases). This CDR3 has 14 amino acids. Germline V CDR1 and CDR2: LNHDA, SQIVND (reference sequence). V lost 4 bases and J lost 0, with 10 bases in between. This CDR3 reads CASSNPGNSYEQYF. The CDR3 DNA sequence: TGTGCCAGTAGTAATCCGGGGAACTCCTACGAGCAGTACTTC.

The rearrangement uses TRBV27 and TRBJ2-3; no firm D call. The germline V gene encodes CDR1 MNHEY and CDR2 SMNVEV (reference sequence). This CDR3 has 14 amino acids. V lost 6 bases and J lost 2, with 12 bases in between. This chain's CDR3 is CASSTPRTTDTQYF. CDR3 nucleotide sequence: TGTGCCAGCAGCACACCCCGAACCACAGATACGCAGTATTTT.

This CDR3 is CASSERGASTDTQYF. The CDR3, as DNA: TGTGCCAGCAGTGAACGGGGGGCTAGCACAGATACGCAGTATTTT. This chain uses TRBV25-1 with TRBJ2-3; D might be TRBD2 (7 bases). CDR1 MGHDK and CDR2 SYGVNS come from the germline V gene. V was shortened by 2 bases and J by 0 bases, with 9 bases between the two germline ends. This CDR3 region has 15 residues.

This chain uses TRBV20-1 with TRBJ2-7, with D possibly being TRBD1 (6 bases). Trimming took off 6 bases at V and 3 bases at J, with 9 bases between the two ends. CDR1 and CDR2 (germline): DFQATT, SNEGSKA (reference sequence). This CDR3 spans 11 amino acids. CDR3 region: CSARQDYEQYF. In nucleotides, the CDR3 is TGCAGTGCGAGACAGGACTACGAGCAGTACTTC.

This clone was seen a handful of times. The chain is built from TRBV27 and TRBJ1-1; 11 bases fit TRBD1. The CDR3 is made up of 12 amino acids. Trimming cost V 8 bases and J 7 bases; bases outside gene matches: 3. Germline V gives CDR1 MNHEY, CDR2 SMNVEV (reference sequence). CDR3 nucleotides: TGTGCCAGCTGGGACAGGGGGAATGAAGCTTTCTTT. It yields the protein CASWDRGNEAFF.

The chain combines TRBV6-5 with TRBJ2-3, with a possible D match to TRBD1 (6 bases). V was shortened by 6 bases and J by 2 bases, with 15 bases between the two germline ends. Germline V gives CDR1 MNHEY, CDR2 SVGAGI. This CDR3 is built from 15 residues. CDR3 region: CASSPWTAITDTQYF. Written as DNA, the CDR3 is TGTGCCAGCAGCCCCTGGACAGCAATCACAGATACGCAGTATTTT.

DNA of the CDR3: TGTGCCAGTAGTTTCGGACATGTTGCCTACGAGCAGTACTTC. Translated: CASSFGHVAYEQYF. The rearrangement links TRBV19 to TRBJ2-7; maybe TRBD1 (5 bases). Germline loops: CDR1 LNHDA, CDR2 SQIVND (reference sequence). This CDR3 region has 14 residues. Between the trimmed V and J ends, which lost 5 bases and 2 bases, there was a span of 13 bases.

V gene TRBV18 combines with J gene TRBJ2-5; D unclear. This CDR3 region has 15 residues. Trimming left V 3 bases short and J 3 bases short, with 14 bases between. Germline lookup yields CDR1 KGHSH and CDR2 LQKENI. The CDR3 here is CASSPTVFMKETQYF. In DNA, the CDR3 is TGTGCCAGCTCACCTACGGTATTTATGAAAGAGACCCAGTACTTC.

The J gene is TRBJ2-2, the V gene TRBV7-2; D ambiguous. The CDR3 spans 15 residues. The V end was cut by 5 bases, the J end by 2 bases, with 12 bases between. Germline CDR1 and CDR2: SGHTA and FQGNSA. Written as DNA, the CDR3 is TGTGCCAGCAGCAGATATACTGGTAACACCGGGGAGCTGTTTTTT. Its protein is CASSRYTGNTGELFF. The variable domain in full, completed from reference TRBV7-2 and TRBJ2-2, reads GAGVSQSPSNKVTEKGKDVELRCDPISGHTALYWYRQSLGQGLEFLIYFQGNSAPDKSGLPSDRFSAERTGGSVSTLTIQRTQQEDSAVYLCASSRYTGNTGELFFGEGSRLTVL.

This chain joins TRBV11-2 and TRBJ2-1, with 14 bases identical to TRBD2. The CDR3 contains 17 residues. Trimming took 2 bases from V and 6 from J; bases not matched to a gene: 6. The germline gives CDR1 SGHAT, CDR2 FQNNGV. The CDR3 bases are TGTGCCAGCAGCTTACAAGCAGGGACTAGCGGGAGCAATGAGCAGTTCTTC. It translates to CASSLQAGTSGSNEQFF.

The V and J genes are TRBV30 and TRBJ2-2, with TRBD2 matching over 9 bases. CDR1 GTSNPN and CDR2 SVGIG come from the germline V gene (reference sequence). The CDR3 is made up of 18 amino acids. The J segment lost 5 bases and the V segment lost 1 base, leaving 14 bases of the junction unmatched. The chain's CDR3 is CAWSGISGSRTRTGELFF. CDR3 sequence (DNA): TGTGCCTGGAGTGGAATTAGCGGGAGTCGTACACGGACCGGGGAGCTGTTTTTT.